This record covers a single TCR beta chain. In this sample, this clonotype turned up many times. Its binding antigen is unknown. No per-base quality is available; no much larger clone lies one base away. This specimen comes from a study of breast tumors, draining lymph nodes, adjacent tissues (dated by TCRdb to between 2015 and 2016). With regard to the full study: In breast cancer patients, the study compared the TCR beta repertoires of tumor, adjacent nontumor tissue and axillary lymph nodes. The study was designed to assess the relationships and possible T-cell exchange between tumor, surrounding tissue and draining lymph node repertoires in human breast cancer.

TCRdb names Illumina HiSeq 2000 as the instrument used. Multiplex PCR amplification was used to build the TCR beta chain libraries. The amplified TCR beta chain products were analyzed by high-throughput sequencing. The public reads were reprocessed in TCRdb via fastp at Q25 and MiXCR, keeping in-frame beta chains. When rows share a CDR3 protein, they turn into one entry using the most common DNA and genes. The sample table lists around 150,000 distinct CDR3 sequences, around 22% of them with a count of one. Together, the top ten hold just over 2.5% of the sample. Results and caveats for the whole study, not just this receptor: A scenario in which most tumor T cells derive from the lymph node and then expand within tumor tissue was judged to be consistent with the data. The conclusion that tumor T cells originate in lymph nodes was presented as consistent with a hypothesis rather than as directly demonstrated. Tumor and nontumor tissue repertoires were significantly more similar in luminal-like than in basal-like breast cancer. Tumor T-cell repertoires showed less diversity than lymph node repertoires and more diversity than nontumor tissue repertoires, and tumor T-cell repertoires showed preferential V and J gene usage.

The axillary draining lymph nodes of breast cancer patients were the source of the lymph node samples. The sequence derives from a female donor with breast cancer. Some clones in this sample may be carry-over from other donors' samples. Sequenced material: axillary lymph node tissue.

The CDR3 region has the sequence CASSLHGNTNEKLFF. The DNA reads as follows: TGTGCCAGCAGTTTGCATGGGAATACTAATGAAAAACTGTTTTTT. This chain joins TRBV12-3 or TRBV12-4 to TRBJ1-4; confidence is insufficient to name the D gene. The CDR3 measures 15 amino acids from cysteine to phenylalanine. CDR3 DNA only is kept here, 45 bases in frame from base 1. V loses 3 bases, J loses 2 bases, and the germline ends lie 10 bases apart.